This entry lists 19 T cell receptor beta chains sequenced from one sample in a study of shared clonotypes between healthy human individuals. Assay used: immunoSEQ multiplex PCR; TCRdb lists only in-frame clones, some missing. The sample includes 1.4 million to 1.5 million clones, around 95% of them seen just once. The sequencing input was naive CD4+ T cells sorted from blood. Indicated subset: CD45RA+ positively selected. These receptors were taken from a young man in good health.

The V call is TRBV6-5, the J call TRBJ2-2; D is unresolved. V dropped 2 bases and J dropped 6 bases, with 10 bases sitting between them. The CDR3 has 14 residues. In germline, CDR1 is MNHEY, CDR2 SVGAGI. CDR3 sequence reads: CASSYGFFPGELFF. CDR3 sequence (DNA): TGTGCCAGCAGTTACGGGTTTTTCCCCGGGGAGCTGTTTTTT.

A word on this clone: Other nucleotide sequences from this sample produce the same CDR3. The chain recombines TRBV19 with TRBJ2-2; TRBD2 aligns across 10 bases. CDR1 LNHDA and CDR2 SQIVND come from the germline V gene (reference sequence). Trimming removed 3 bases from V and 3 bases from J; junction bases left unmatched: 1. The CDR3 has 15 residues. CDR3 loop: CASSILAGDTGELFF. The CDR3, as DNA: TGTGCCAGTAGTATCCTAGCGGGAGACACCGGGGAGCTGTTTTTT.

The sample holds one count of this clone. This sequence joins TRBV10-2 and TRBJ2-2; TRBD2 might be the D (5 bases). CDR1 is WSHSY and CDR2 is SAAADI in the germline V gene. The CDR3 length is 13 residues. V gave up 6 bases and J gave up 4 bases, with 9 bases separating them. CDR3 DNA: TGCGCCAGCAGGGACTTAGCCACCGGGGAGCTGTTTTTT. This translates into CASRDLATGELFF.

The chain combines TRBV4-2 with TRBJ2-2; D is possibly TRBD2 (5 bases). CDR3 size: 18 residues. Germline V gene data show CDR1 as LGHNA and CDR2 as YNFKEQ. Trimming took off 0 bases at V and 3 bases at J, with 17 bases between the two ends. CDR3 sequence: CASSQDRLGTGYTGELFF. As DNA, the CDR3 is TGTGCCAGCAGCCAAGATAGATTAGGCACGGGATACACCGGGGAGCTGTTTTTT.

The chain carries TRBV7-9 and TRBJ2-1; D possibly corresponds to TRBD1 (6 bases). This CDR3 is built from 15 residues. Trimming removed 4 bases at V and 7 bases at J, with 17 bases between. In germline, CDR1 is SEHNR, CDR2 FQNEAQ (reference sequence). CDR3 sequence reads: CASSWEQGAINEQFF. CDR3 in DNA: TGTGCCAGCAGCTGGGAACAGGGCGCGATAAATGAGCAGTTCTTC.

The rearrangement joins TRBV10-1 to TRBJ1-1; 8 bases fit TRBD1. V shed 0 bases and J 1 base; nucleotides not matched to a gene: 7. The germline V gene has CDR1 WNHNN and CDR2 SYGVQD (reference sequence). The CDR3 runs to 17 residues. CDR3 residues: CASSESWGQERNTEAFF. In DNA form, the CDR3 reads TGCGCCAGCAGTGAGTCTTGGGGACAGGAGAGGAACACTGAAGCTTTCTTT.

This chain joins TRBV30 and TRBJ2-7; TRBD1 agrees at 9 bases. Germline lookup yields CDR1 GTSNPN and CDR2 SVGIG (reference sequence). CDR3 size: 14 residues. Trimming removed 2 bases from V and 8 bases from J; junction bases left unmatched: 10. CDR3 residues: CAWSSSGQGLQQYF. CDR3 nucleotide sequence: TGTGCCTGGAGTTCTTCGGGACAGGGCCTCCAGCAGTACTTC.

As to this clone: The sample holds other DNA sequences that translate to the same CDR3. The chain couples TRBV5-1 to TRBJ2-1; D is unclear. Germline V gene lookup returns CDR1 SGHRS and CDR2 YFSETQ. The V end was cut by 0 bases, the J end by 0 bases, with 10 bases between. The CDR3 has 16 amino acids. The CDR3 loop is CASSLGGASSYNEQFF. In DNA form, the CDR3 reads TGCGCCAGCAGCTTGGGGGGTGCGAGCTCCTACAATGAGCAGTTCTTC.

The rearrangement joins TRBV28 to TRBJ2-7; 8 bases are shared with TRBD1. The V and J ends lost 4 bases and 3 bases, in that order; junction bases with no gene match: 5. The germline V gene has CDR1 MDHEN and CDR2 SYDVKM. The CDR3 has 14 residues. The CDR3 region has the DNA TGTGCCAGCAGTTCCGCCGACAGGGGCTACGAGCAGTACTTC. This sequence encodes CASSSADRGYEQYF.

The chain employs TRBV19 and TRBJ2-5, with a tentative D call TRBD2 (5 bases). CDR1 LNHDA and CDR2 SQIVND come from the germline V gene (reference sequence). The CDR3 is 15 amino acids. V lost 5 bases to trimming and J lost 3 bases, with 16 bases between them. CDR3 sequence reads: CASSPRRTRKETQYF. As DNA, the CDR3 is TGTGCCAGTAGTCCACGGCGGACTCGAAAAGAGACCCAGTACTTC.

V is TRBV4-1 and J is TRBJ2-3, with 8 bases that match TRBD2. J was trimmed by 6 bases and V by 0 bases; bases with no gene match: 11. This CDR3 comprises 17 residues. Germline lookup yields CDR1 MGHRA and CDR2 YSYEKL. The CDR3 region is CASSQDRGRSNTDTQYF. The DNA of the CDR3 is TGCGCCAGCAGCCAAGATCGCGGGAGGTCAAATACTGATACGCAGTATTTT.

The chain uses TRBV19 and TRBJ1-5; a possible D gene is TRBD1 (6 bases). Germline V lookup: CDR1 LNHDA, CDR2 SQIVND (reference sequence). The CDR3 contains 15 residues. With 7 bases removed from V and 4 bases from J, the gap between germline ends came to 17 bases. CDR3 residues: CASTGALTGNQPQHF. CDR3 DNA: TGTGCCAGTACGGGGGCTCTAACTGGAAATCAGCCCCAGCATTTT.

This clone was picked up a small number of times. CDR3 protein: CASSLGSGRADYGYTF. CDR3 nucleotide sequence: TGTGCCAGCAGCTTAGGCTCGGGACGGGCAGACTATGGCTACACCTTC. This chain uses TRBV13 with TRBJ1-2; possibly TRBD1 for D (5 bases). V lost 0 bases, J lost 3 bases, and 14 bases lay in between. CDR3 size: 16 residues. CDR1 is PRHDT and CDR2 is FYEKMQ in the germline V gene (reference sequence).

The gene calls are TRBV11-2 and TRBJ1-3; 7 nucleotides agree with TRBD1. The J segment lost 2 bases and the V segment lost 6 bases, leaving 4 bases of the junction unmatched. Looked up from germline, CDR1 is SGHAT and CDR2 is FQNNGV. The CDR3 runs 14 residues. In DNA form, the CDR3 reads TGTGCCAGCAGATTACAGGGGCCTGGAAACACCATATATTTT. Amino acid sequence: CASRLQGPGNTIYF. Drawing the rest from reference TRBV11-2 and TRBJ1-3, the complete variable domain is EAGVAQSPRYKIIEKRQSVAFWCNPISGHATLYWYQQILGQGPKLLIQFQNNGVVDDSQLPKDRFSAERLKGVDSTLKIQPAKLEDSAVYLCASRLQGPGNTIYFGEGSWLTVV.

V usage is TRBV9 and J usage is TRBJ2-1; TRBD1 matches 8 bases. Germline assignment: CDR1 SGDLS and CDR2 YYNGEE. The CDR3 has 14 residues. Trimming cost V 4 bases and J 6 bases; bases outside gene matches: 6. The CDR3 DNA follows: TGTGCCAGCAGCCGACAGGGGAGTGGCAATGAGCAGTTCTTC. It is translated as CASSRQGSGNEQFF.

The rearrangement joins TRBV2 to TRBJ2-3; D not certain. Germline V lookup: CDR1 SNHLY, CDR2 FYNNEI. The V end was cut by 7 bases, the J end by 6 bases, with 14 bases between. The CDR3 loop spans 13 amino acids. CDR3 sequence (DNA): TGTGCCAGCAAGGAAACCGGAGCGGATACGCAGTATTTT. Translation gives CASKETGADTQYF.

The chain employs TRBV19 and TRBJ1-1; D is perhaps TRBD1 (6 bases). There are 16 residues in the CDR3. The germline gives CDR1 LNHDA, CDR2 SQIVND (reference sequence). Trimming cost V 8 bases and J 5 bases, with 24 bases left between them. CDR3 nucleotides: TGTGCCAGTCGCCACCGGGACATCGAGTCGAGGACTGAAGCTTTCTTT. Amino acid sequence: CASRHRDIESRTEAFF. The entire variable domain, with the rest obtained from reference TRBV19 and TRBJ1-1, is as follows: DGGITQSPKYLFRKEGQNVTLSCEQNLNHDAMYWYRQDPGQGLRLIYYSQIVNDFQKGDIAEGYSVSREKKESFPLTVTSAQKNPTAFYLCASRHRDIESRTEAFFGQGTRLTVV.

The CDR3 nucleotides are TGTGCCAGCAGCTTAAAACTGGGGACACCTGAAGCTTTCTTT. It is translated as CASSLKLGTPEAFF. This sequence joins TRBV7-2 and TRBJ1-1; D may be TRBD1 (6 bases). This CDR3 spans 14 amino acids. Trimming shortened V by 2 bases and J by 6 bases, and 13 bases separated the two germline ends. Germline V gives CDR1 SGHTA, CDR2 FQGNSA.

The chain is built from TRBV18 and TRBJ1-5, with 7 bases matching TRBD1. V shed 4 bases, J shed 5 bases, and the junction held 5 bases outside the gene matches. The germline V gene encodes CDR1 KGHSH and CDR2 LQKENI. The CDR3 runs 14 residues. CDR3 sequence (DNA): TGTGCCAGCTCACGGACAGGAGTCGATCAGCCCCAGCATTTT. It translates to CASSRTGVDQPQHF.